This T cell receptor beta chain was sequenced in a study of control samples from healthy donors and cancer patients. Assay: immunoSEQ multiplex PCR; the TCRdb copy retains only in-frame clones and omits some. Of 120,000 to 150,000 clones in the sample, more than 80% are singletons; the top ten hold 5.5% to 9%. Germline CDR1 and CDR2: LGHDT and YNNKEL (reference sequence). V was shortened by 6 bases and J by 8 bases, with 13 bases between the two germline ends. The CDR3 spans 12 residues. Sequences were obtained from blood. The sequence was obtained from a man aged 18 to 35 in good health. V gene TRBV3-1 (or the pseudogene TRBV3-2) combines with J gene TRBJ1-1; tentative D call: TRBD1 (6 bases). CDR3 sequence (DNA): TGTGCCAGCAGTCTTATGGGGACAGAAGCTTTCTTT. Amino acids: CASSLMGTEAFF.